These T cell receptor beta chains were read from a single sample in a study of T cells expressing NK-cell markers. Using the 5' RACE reads, TCRdb records one entry per CDR3 protein without DNA. The repertoire table contains about 260,000 distinct CDR3 sequences. The specimen sequenced was blood T cells: a sorted CD56 or NKG2C T cell subset, CD4+ or CD8+ T cells, or bulk PBMC T cells (not recorded which). The receptor source for this set is a man aged 18 to 35 in good health. The CDR3 runs from the conserved cysteine through the conserved F or W.

V gene: TRBV7-2
CDR3 length: 13
J gene: TRBJ2-7
CDR3 protein: CASGASGSYEQYF

V gene: TRBV28
CDR3 length: 11
J gene: TRBJ2-5
CDR3 protein: CASSSKETQYF

V gene: TRBV20-1
CDR3 length: 14
J gene: TRBJ2-7
CDR3 protein: CSAHGTGLDYEQYF

V gene: TRBV29-1
CDR3 length: 14
J gene: TRBJ2-7
CDR3 protein: CSVAGTSGINEQYF

V gene: TRBV5-5
CDR3 length: 14
J gene: TRBJ1-1
CDR3 protein: CASMIAGRGTEAFF

V gene: TRBV4-2
CDR3 length: 14
J gene: TRBJ2-4
CDR3 protein: CASSPSSTENIQYF

V gene: TRBV4-2
CDR3 length: 19
J gene: TRBJ2-3
CDR3 protein: CASSQEGLGVAGKSDTQYF

V gene: TRBV18
CDR3 length: 15
J gene: TRBJ1-5
CDR3 protein: CASSPGTGANQPQHF

V gene: TRBV12-3/TRBV12-4
CDR3 length: 16
J gene: TRBJ2-4
CDR3 protein: CASSLMLAGGGNIQYF

V gene: TRBV2
CDR3 length: 15
J gene: TRBJ1-1
CDR3 protein: CASSEIAGGNTEAFF

V gene: TRBV2
CDR3 length: 13
J gene: TRBJ2-1
CDR3 protein: CASSEGGRYEQFF

V gene: TRBV29-1
CDR3 length: 17
J gene: TRBJ2-2
CDR3 protein: CSVEKGPSGTNTGELFF

V gene: TRBV29-1
CDR3 length: 15
J gene: TRBJ2-3
CDR3 protein: CSVVGGTSAPDTQYF

V gene: TRBV7-2
CDR3 length: 15
J gene: TRBJ1-5
CDR3 protein: CASSPQGFNNQPQHF

V gene: TRBV4-1
CDR3 length: 14
J gene: TRBJ1-2
CDR3 protein: CASSQEKGNYGYTF

V gene: TRBV20-1
CDR3 length: 12
J gene: TRBJ2-1
CDR3 protein: CSAPSHTNEQFF

V gene: TRBV7-9
CDR3 length: 16
J gene: TRBJ2-3
CDR3 protein: CASSPGRGLSADTQYF

V gene: TRBV6-5
CDR3 length: 17
J gene: TRBJ2-3
CDR3 protein: CASSYGGTGATEDTQYF

V gene: TRBV10-3
CDR3 length: 13
J gene: TRBJ2-1
CDR3 protein: CAISESSSGEQFF

V gene: TRBV6-5
CDR3 length: 15
J gene: TRBJ2-1
CDR3 protein: CASRRGLGMSNEQFF

V gene: TRBV2
CDR3 length: 15
J gene: TRBJ2-5
CDR3 protein: CASSEGNQGLETQYF

V gene: TRBV20-1
CDR3 length: 16
J gene: TRBJ2-3
CDR3 protein: CSAREWLAGRVDTQYF

V gene: TRBV12-3/TRBV12-4
CDR3 length: 14
J gene: TRBJ1-6
CDR3 protein: CASKPGQGNSPLHF

V gene: TRBV12-5
CDR3 length: 13
J gene: TRBJ1-2
CDR3 protein: CASGLVRQGGYTF

V gene: TRBV20-1
CDR3 length: 17
J gene: TRBJ2-3
CDR3 protein: CSARDPRDRRYTDTQYF

V gene: TRBV6-5
CDR3 length: 15
J gene: TRBJ2-7
CDR3 protein: CASSYSGTGPYEQYF

V gene: TRBV19
CDR3 length: 16
J gene: TRBJ1-2
CDR3 protein: CASSIVRTGWNYGYTF

V gene: TRBV27
CDR3 length: 15
J gene: TRBJ2-5
CDR3 protein: CASSLHTGVGETQYF

V gene: TRBV4-3
CDR3 length: 14
J gene: TRBJ2-2
CDR3 protein: CASSPSGGTGELFF

V gene: TRBV7-2
CDR3 length: 14
J gene: TRBJ1-2
CDR3 protein: CASSLTTGVDGYTF

V gene: TRBV14
CDR3 length: 14
J gene: TRBJ2-6
CDR3 protein: CASTLGGGANVLTF

V gene: TRBV7-9
CDR3 length: 16
J gene: TRBJ1-4
CDR3 protein: CASSLEELVSGEKLFF

V gene: TRBV29-1
CDR3 length: 13
J gene: TRBJ1-2
CDR3 protein: CSVGGAVAGGYTF

V gene: TRBV10-3
CDR3 length: 11
J gene: TRBJ2-2
CDR3 protein: CAISENEELFF

V gene: TRBV12-3/TRBV12-4
CDR3 length: 17
J gene: TRBJ1-4
CDR3 protein: CASSFRNAGGAIEKLFF

V gene: TRBV7-9
CDR3 length: 18
J gene: TRBJ2-2
CDR3 protein: CASIPGQGARGNTGELFF

V gene: TRBV6-5
CDR3 length: 14
J gene: TRBJ2-5
CDR3 protein: CASSSSGPRETQYF

V gene: TRBV11-3
CDR3 length: 12
J gene: TRBJ1-1
CDR3 protein: CASSYGEELAFF

V gene: TRBV29-1
CDR3 length: 12
J gene: TRBJ2-1
CDR3 protein: CSVGLLNNEQFF

V gene: TRBV12-3/TRBV12-4
CDR3 length: 16
J gene: TRBJ2-1
CDR3 protein: CASSFSGTGGMGEQFF

V gene: TRBV11-3
CDR3 length: 14
J gene: TRBJ2-2
CDR3 protein: CASSLLGQSGELFF

V gene: TRBV2
CDR3 length: 19
J gene: TRBJ2-7
CDR3 protein: CASSTGVWGLAGDTYEQYF

V gene: TRBV7-2
CDR3 length: 16
J gene: TRBJ1-1
CDR3 protein: CASSTQGQGAVTEAFF

V gene: TRBV15
CDR3 length: 15
J gene: TRBJ2-1
CDR3 protein: CATSLTGASYNEQFF

V gene: TRBV24-1
CDR3 length: 14
J gene: TRBJ1-5
CDR3 protein: CATSEGRENQPQHF

V gene: TRBV15
CDR3 length: 17
J gene: TRBJ1-3
CDR3 protein: CATSRRTGGFSGNTIYF

V gene: TRBV3-1
CDR3 length: 20
J gene: TRBJ2-4
CDR3 protein: CASSLLTGTSGRLAKNIQYF